Many counts were recorded for the clone carrying this T cell receptor beta chain. The target antigen is unknown. The data belong to a study of spatial heterogeneity in lung cancer. Background on the study: Sequences of the beta chain were consistently detected in greater numbers than alpha-chain sequences. Study-level points and caveats: Counts that tracked tumor mutation counts were those of expanded intratumoral alpha and beta TCRs.

CDR3 length: 14 residues. The time point is: sample taken at primary tumor resection. Whole RNA, which was extracted from tumor, nontumor lung tissue or frozen PBMC, was sequenced without any cell sorting. TCR cDNA molecules each had a unique molecular identifier. TCRdb processed the 5' RACE reads anew with MiXCR; each CDR3 protein has one entry. The table has 20,000 to 25,000 distinct CDR3 sequences, under 7.5% seen once; the top ten hold 10%. The chain joins TRBV21-1 to TRBJ2-1. TRBV21-1 is assigned pseudogene status. This receptor was identified in a male donor with early-stage non-small cell lung cancer. The source was lung tumor tissue, collected at surgery. CDR3 coding DNA: TGTGCCAGCAATAGGCCGGAATCCTACAATGAGCAGTTCTTC. Protein product: CASNRPESYNEQFF.